Below are 22 T cell receptor beta chains sequenced from a single sample in a study of graft-versus-host responses after intestinal transplantation. Antigens for these TCRs are unknown. Profiling relied on immunoSEQ multiplex PCR, and the TCRdb table lists in-frame clones only, not all of them. The data show almost 85,000 clones, roughly 89% seen once. The source was unstimulated CD4+ T cells sorted from spleen or lymph node cells, collected before intestinal transplant. The receptors originated from a human donor who received an intestinal transplant.

The chain uses TRBV30 and TRBJ2-7; D is possibly TRBD1 (5 bases). The V end was cut by 0 bases, the J end by 1 base, with 10 bases between. This CDR3 contains 14 residues. Germline V gene lookup returns CDR1 GTSNPN and CDR2 SVGIG (reference sequence). CDR3 nucleotides: TGTGCCTGGAGTGTGTCAGGGTTGTCCTACGAGCAGTACTTC. Residues: CAWSVSGLSYEQYF.

This clone was seen once. The chain uses TRBV4-3 and TRBJ1-4; D might be TRBD1 (5 bases). The V and J ends lost 0 bases and 6 bases respectively, with 14 bases between them. The germline V gene encodes CDR1 LGHNA and CDR2 YSLEER. This CDR3 contains 16 residues. DNA for the CDR3: TGCGCCAGCAGCCAAGATGCGGCAGGGTTGGATGAAAAACTGTTTTTT. Its translation is CASSQDAAGLDEKLFF.

This clone was recorded a few times. The DNA for the CDR3 is TGCGCCAGCAGCTTGGGGCCGGACAGGCCAGGTCAGCCCCAGCATTTT. Its translation: CASSLGPDRPGQPQHF. The rearrangement joins TRBV5-1 to TRBJ1-5; TRBD1 matches at 7 bases. This CDR3 is built from 16 residues. Germline CDR1 reads SGHRS; CDR2 reads YFSETQ. With V trimmed by 0 bases and J by 6 bases, 9 bases remained unmatched.

The chain carries TRBV7-9 and TRBJ2-7; 8 nucleotides agree with TRBD2. After removal of 8 bases from V and 3 bases from J, the junction contained 6 bases not matched to a gene. This CDR3 has 13 amino acids. CDR1 is SEHNR and CDR2 is FQNEAQ in the germline V gene (reference sequence). The CDR3 region is CASSRGGDYEQYF. CDR3 DNA sequence: TGTGCCAGCTCCCGGGGGGGGGACTACGAGCAGTACTTC.

This chain joins TRBV30 and TRBJ1-2; TRBD1 matches at 8 bases. CDR3 length: 14 residues. V lost 0 bases to trimming and J lost 5 bases; unmatched junction nucleotides: 5. Germline-derived CDR1 and CDR2 are GTSNPN and SVGIG (reference sequence). CDR3 amino acids: CAWSVVGQAYGYTF. Written as DNA, the CDR3 is TGTGCCTGGAGTGTAGTGGGACAGGCTTATGGCTACACCTTC.

The chain links TRBV4-3 to TRBJ2-3, with 8 bases aligning to TRBD2. With V trimmed by 2 bases and J by 1 base, 2 bases remained unmatched. Germline CDR1 and CDR2: LGHNA and YSLEER. This CDR3 has 15 residues. CDR3 region: CASSQQTSGTDTQYF. CDR3 sequence (DNA): TGCGCCAGCAGCCAACAGACTAGCGGCACAGATACGCAGTATTTT.

The rearrangement joins TRBV4-3 to TRBJ1-2, with D hard to call. The CDR3 sequence is 14 residues long. From germline, CDR1 is LGHNA and CDR2 YSLEER. V was cut by 0 bases and J by 4 bases, with 9 bases left in between. The CDR3 loop reads CASSQEPLAYGYTF. DNA of the CDR3: TGCGCCAGCAGCCAAGAGCCCCTGGCCTATGGCTACACCTTC.

The chain joins TRBV7-6 to TRBJ1-3, with 8 nucleotides matching TRBD1. Germline values: CDR1 SGHVS, CDR2 FNYEAQ. The CDR3 runs 19 residues. Germline trimming cut 0 bases from V and 2 bases from J; bases unmatched to any gene: 12. The CDR3 spells CASSLASSTGATTGNTIYF. DNA of the CDR3: TGTGCCAGCAGCTTAGCCTCCTCGACAGGGGCAACGACTGGAAACACCATATATTTT.

The V call is TRBV6-6, the J call TRBJ1-3; the D gene is possibly TRBD1 (6 bases). V was cut by 11 bases and J by 4 bases, with 21 bases left in between. The CDR3 spans 15 residues. The germline CDR1 and CDR2 sequences are MNHNY and SVGAGI (reference sequence). The CDR3 is CAVKAGDLPGNTIYF. The CDR3 region has the DNA TGTGCCGTTAAAGCAGGGGATCTACCGGGAAACACCATATATTTT.

This rearrangement joins TRBV11-2 to TRBJ2-7, with D hard to call. The V gene lost 1 base and the J gene lost 3 bases, with 7 bases spanning the gap. This CDR3 has 13 residues. Germline assignment: CDR1 SGHAT and CDR2 FQNNGV. Here the CDR3 reads CASSLADNYEQYF. Here the CDR3 DNA reads TGTGCCAGCAGCTTAGCCGACAACTACGAGCAGTACTTC.

The V call is TRBV7-2, the J call TRBJ2-7, with D perhaps matching TRBD2 (5 bases). The germline V gene has CDR1 SGHTA and CDR2 FQGNSA. The CDR3 contains 13 residues. V shed 3 bases and J shed 1 base, with 7 bases lying between them. The CDR3 sequence is CASSFRESYEQYF. Here the CDR3 DNA reads TGTGCCAGCAGCTTTCGGGAATCCTACGAGCAGTACTTC. The complete variable domain, with remaining parts taken from reference TRBV7-2 and TRBJ2-7, reads GAGVSQSPSNKVTEKGKDVELRCDPISGHTALYWYRQSLGQGLEFLIYFQGNSAPDKSGLPSDRFSAERTGGSVSTLTIQRTQQEDSAVYLCASSFRESYEQYFGPGTRLTVT.

The J gene is TRBJ2-1, the V gene TRBV30, with 10 bases aligning to TRBD1. The junction had 2 bases not matched to a gene; V was cut back by 8 bases and J by 4 bases. The CDR3 covers 12 residues. Germline loops: CDR1 GTSNPN, CDR2 SVGIG (reference sequence). The CDR3 sequence is CARTGGYNEQFF. CDR3 nucleotide sequence: TGTGCCAGGACAGGGGGTTACAATGAGCAGTTCTTC.

The gene calls are TRBV4-1 and TRBJ1-4; D is unresolved. V shed 0 bases and J shed 2 bases, with 7 bases lying between them. CDR1 and CDR2 (germline): MGHRA, YSYEKL. There are 15 residues in the CDR3. The CDR3 DNA follows: TGCGCCAGCAGCCAAGACCCCGGGACTAATGAAAAACTGTTTTTT. Its translation is CASSQDPGTNEKLFF.

The chain links TRBV15 to TRBJ2-5; 7 positions agree with TRBD2. J was trimmed by 4 bases and V by 3 bases; bases with no gene match: 8. In germline, CDR1 is LNHNV, CDR2 YYDKDF (reference sequence). This CDR3 has 15 residues. In DNA form, the CDR3 reads TGTGCCACCAGCAGGTCAGGACTAGGTCTAGAGACCCAGTACTTC. Protein sequence: CATSRSGLGLETQYF.

A single count supports this clone. The chain uses TRBV7-2 and TRBJ2-2; TRBD1 agrees at 7 bases. Germline CDR1 is SGHTA and CDR2 is FQGNSA. Trimming at V came to 0 bases and at J to 0 bases, leaving 1 base not matched to a gene. The CDR3 consists of 16 residues. CDR3 loop: CASSLATGTNTGELFF. CDR3 coding DNA: TGTGCCAGCAGCTTAGCGACAGGGACGAACACCGGGGAGCTGTTTTTT. Full variable domain (outside the CDR3, taken from reference TRBV7-2 and TRBJ2-2): GAGVSQSPSNKVTEKGKDVELRCDPISGHTALYWYRQSLGQGLEFLIYFQGNSAPDKSGLPSDRFSAERTGGSVSTLTIQRTQQEDSAVYLCASSLATGTNTGELFFGEGSRLTVL.

V usage is TRBV7-9 and J usage is TRBJ2-1; 8 nucleotides agree with TRBD1. The CDR3 has 17 residues. V shed 4 bases, J shed 6 bases, and the junction held 14 bases outside the gene matches. Germline V gene sequence: CDR1 SEHNR, CDR2 FQNEAQ (reference sequence). In DNA form, the CDR3 reads TGTGCCAGCAGCTCAAATCGACAGGGGCAGTATGTCAATGAGCAGTTCTTC. It codes for CASSSNRQGQYVNEQFF.

This sequence joins TRBV7-2 and TRBJ2-3; the match to TRBD2 covers 11 bases. Germline assignment: CDR1 SGHTA and CDR2 FQGNSA. The length of the CDR3 is 17 residues. Trimming cost V 5 bases and J 1 base; bases outside gene matches: 8. Here the CDR3 DNA reads TGTGCCAGCAGCAAACAAGCTAGCGGGGGGCGCACAGATACGCAGTATTTT. Protein product: CASSKQASGGRTDTQYF.

V is TRBV19 and J is TRBJ1-2; 9 bases are a match to TRBD1. Germline loops: CDR1 LNHDA, CDR2 SQIVND (reference sequence). The CDR3 spans 15 residues. V shed 6 bases, J shed 0 bases, and the junction held 5 bases outside the gene matches. Here the CDR3 reads CASRTGGPTNYGYTF. The CDR3 region has the DNA TGTGCCAGTAGGACAGGGGGACCGACTAACTATGGCTACACCTTC.

This clone occurred once. CDR3: CASSPENSPLHF. As DNA, the CDR3 is TGTGCCAGCTCACCCGAGAATTCACCCCTCCACTTT. This chain links TRBV18 with TRBJ1-6; unclear D gene. The CDR3 contains 12 residues. The V gene's germline CDR1 is KGHSH and CDR2 LQKENI. Trimming took 3 bases from V and 7 from J, leaving 4 bases between them.

The chain recombines TRBV15 with TRBJ1-1; perhaps TRBD1 as D (5 bases). V lost 0 bases to trimming and J lost 0 bases, with 11 bases between them. The CDR3 length is 16 residues. Germline V lookup: CDR1 LNHNV, CDR2 YYDKDF (reference sequence). The CDR3 DNA reads as TGTGCCACCAGCAGAGATGAGTGGGGCTTGAACACTGAAGCTTTCTTT. Protein: CATSRDEWGLNTEAFF. Looking up the rest from reference TRBV15 and TRBJ1-1 gives the full variable domain: DAMVIQNPRYQVTQFGKPVTLSCSQTLNHNVMYWYQQKSSQAPKLLFHYYDKDFNNEADTPDNFQSRRPNTSFCFLDIRSPGLGDTAMYLCATSRDEWGLNTEAFFGQGTRLTVV.

The rearrangement links TRBV7-8 to TRBJ2-5; 10 bases agree with TRBD2. J was trimmed by 5 bases and V by 6 bases; bases with no gene match: 24. CDR3 size: 20 residues. CDR1 SGHVS and CDR2 FQNEAQ come from the germline V gene. CDR3 region: CASRSRGAGGPDRAVETQYF. CDR3 nucleotides: TGTGCCAGCAGGTCCCGGGGAGCGGGGGGGCCAGATCGGGCCGTCGAGACCCAGTACTTC.

The V call is TRBV7-8, the J call TRBJ2-2; D perhaps matches TRBD1 (6 bases). Germline CDR1 SGHVS, CDR2 FQNEAQ. V lost 1 base and J 4 bases, leaving 7 bases between the germline ends. The CDR3 spans 14 residues. CDR3: CASSLDRVTGELFF. In nucleotides, the CDR3 is TGTGCCAGCAGCTTAGACAGGGTCACCGGGGAGCTGTTTTTT.